This is a list of T cell receptor beta chains from one sample in a study of blood T cell repertoires in COVID-19. The repertoire was sequenced with immunoSEQ multiplex PCR; TCRdb's copy has only in-frame clones and lacks some. The table shows 100,000 or so clones, with less than 90% occurring only once. Sequencing was performed on peripheral blood. Receptors were obtained from a man aged 45 to 65 with acute or convalescent COVID-19. CDR3s include the opening cysteine and the closing phenylalanine or tryptophan. Each record gives: V gene, CDR3 length, CDR3 protein.

TRBV7-2	14	CASSLAQGRSGYTF
TRBV10-3	15	CAISETGVYGNTIYF
TRBV29-1	16	CSVEHLRPGAFNEQFF
TRBV28	17	CASSLTGLRVFTDTQYF
TRBV12-3/TRBV12-4	12	CASSLQTYGYTF
TRBV2	15	CASSSDRGMVYGYTF
TRBV5-1	15	CASSPQGRTIYEQYF
TRBV11-1	14	CASSLPGVSYEQYF
TRBV12-3/TRBV12-4	11	CASTVGTEAFF
TRBV2	15	CALKDRGQTIYGYTF
TRBV24-1	16	CATSETGQGTHQPQHF
TRBV5-5	15	CASSRPREGQETQYF
TRBV15	15	CATSLDLAGGETQYF
TRBV2	15	CASRAQVPGANVLTF
TRBV5-6	13	CASSLAGSDTQYF
TRBV7-2	16	CASSLVALGSSETQYF
TRBV3-1/TRBV3-2	14	CASSQVTGGETQYF
TRBV15	15	CPTSGRGGAGGGYTF
TRBV6-5	11	CASTLLGEQFF
TRBV27	13	CASSLALAYEQYF
TRBV10-3	15	CAISPLAGVDEKLFF
TRBV6-5	14	CASTNKGAVYGYTF
TRBV7-2	14	CASSFLTGKNEQFF
TRBV11-2	19	CASSPYRLAGGTYQETQYF
TRBV6-5	14	CASSSQGALYGYTF
TRBV10-1	16	CASSEGLAGSSYEQYF
TRBV19	14	CASTRDRGYTEAFF
TRBV5-1	15	CASSETGQGGYGYTF
TRBV28	12	CASGTLNQPQHF
TRBV2	13	CASSSSPRSTQYF
TRBV19	14	CASTEGFAGNTIYF
TRBV30	16	CAWSVQGRGSNQPQHF
TRBV11-3	16	CASSERGGVNTGELFF
TRBV3-1/TRBV3-2	16	CASSQQGADSNQPQHF
TRBV11-3	13	CASSFRQTTEAFF
TRBV6-5	15	CASSYRGQGTGTQYF
TRBV10-2	15	CASSDFSWNSYEQYF
TRBV24-1	13	CATLTGGNSPLHF
TRBV5-4	17	CASSLGTRDRRNTEAFF
TRBV3-1/TRBV3-2	16	CASSPEGLAEYNEQFF
TRBV6-5	15	CASSHGVRSGNTIYF
TRBV28	14	CASTPRTRIHEQYF
TRBV9	15	CASSVAGTSSYEQYF
TRBV7-7	15	CASSRTGGSYNEQFF
TRBV11-2	15	CASSLGVTASYEQYF
TRBV5-3	12	CARRVADNEQFF
TRBV10-2	13	CASRGTSSNEQFF
TRBV2	13	CASIQDRGETQYF
TRBV10-3	16	CAISEPERGGSNEQFF
TRBV15	15	CATGTNRLWANVLTF
TRBV6-5	11	CASSSRGAAFF
TRBV7-2	15	CASSIAGGNYNEQFF
TRBV7-9	12	CASSRDIEKAFF